This TCR beta chain is drawn from a study of cytotoxic CD8 clonotypes in ibrutinib-treated CLL. Overall study results and limits: Clonality showed a rise at ibrutinib response that reversed toward baseline at progression. Public clonotypes, an uncommon group, contracted or remained stable on treatment. Measured clonality at baseline was greater than in age-matched healthy donors and tracked with circulating CD8+ T-cell counts.

Germline V lookup: CDR1 SEHNR, CDR2 FQNEAQ (reference sequence). V was pared by 1 base and J by 6 bases, with 12 bases between. The CDR3 is 14 residues long. Assay: immunoSEQ multiplex PCR; the TCRdb copy retains only in-frame clones and omits some. The sample lists some 50,000 clones, 57% occurring once. This clone was seen only a few times. Its antigen is currently unknown. This chain joins TRBV7-9 and TRBJ1-1; tentatively, D is TRBD1 (6 bases). This sequence originates from a human donor with chronic lymphocytic leukemia. The sequencing used PBMCs, collected after 24 months of ibrutinib treatment. In nucleotides, the CDR3 is TGTGCCAGCAGCTTAGAAGGGGGAAGCGCTGAAGCTTTCTTT. As protein: CASSLEGGSAEAFF.